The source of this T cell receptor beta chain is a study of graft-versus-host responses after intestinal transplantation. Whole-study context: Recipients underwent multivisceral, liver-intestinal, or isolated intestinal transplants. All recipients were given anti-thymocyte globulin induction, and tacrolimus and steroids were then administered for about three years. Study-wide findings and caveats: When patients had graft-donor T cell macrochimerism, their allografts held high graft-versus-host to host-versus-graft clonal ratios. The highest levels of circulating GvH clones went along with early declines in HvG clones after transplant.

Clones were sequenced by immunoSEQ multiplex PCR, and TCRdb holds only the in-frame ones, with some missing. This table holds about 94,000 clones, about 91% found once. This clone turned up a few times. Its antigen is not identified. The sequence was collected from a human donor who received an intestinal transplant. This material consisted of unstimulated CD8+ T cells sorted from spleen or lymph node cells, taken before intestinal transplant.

The CDR3: CASSQDRGSAEAFF. Written as DNA, the CDR3 is TGCGCCAGCAGCCAAGACCGGGGGTCTGCTGAAGCTTTCTTT. The chain combines TRBV4-1 with TRBJ1-1; D perhaps matches TRBD1 (5 bases). Germline V gives CDR1 MGHRA, CDR2 YSYEKL. There are 14 residues in the CDR3. V lost 0 bases to trimming and J lost 6 bases, with 11 bases between them.